This TCR beta chain was sequenced in a study of T cell responses to AZD1222 COVID-19 vaccine. Measured with immunoSEQ multiplex PCR; TCRdb has only the in-frame clones, and not every one. In the table there are about 160,000 clones, 90% to 95% of which are singletons. Second-dose recipients at about 4 or about 12 weeks were treated as one pooled group. The CDR3 is 16 amino acids. Germline V gene sequence: CDR1 SGDLS, CDR2 YYNGEE. V was trimmed by 0 bases and J by 6 bases, leaving 19 bases between them. This clonotype was sampled from an adult who received the AZD1222 COVID-19 vaccine. The sample here was peripheral blood, taken 28 days after the second AZD1222 dose. The chain couples TRBV9 to TRBJ2-7; possible D gene TRBD1, 6 bases. This CDR3 is CASSVALEGLGGEQYF. CDR3 nucleotide sequence: TGTGCCAGCAGCGTAGCATTAGAGGGCCTAGGGGGCGAGCAGTACTTC.